These T cell receptor beta chains were read from a single sample in a study of sequential checkpoint blockade in melanoma. Sequencing was performed with immunoSEQ multiplex PCR; in TCRdb, only in-frame clones are kept and a portion is missing. This table holds about 3,100 clones, about 24% found once. The sample in question was tumor tissue (inferred from file names), obtained from a patient given nivolumab and ipilimumab in sequence. The receptors come from a human donor with melanoma. The conserved cysteine and the conserved F or W are not part of the CDR3 here.

j_call v_call cdr3_aa
TRBJ1-4 TRBV30 AWSVDEKLF
TRBJ1-2 TRBV10-2 ASSETDVIYGYT
TRBJ2-2 TRBV19 ASSIPGLAGGNTGELF
TRBJ2-1 TRBV5-1 ASSSGAAEGNEQF
TRBJ2-1 TRBV29-1 SVVGGRLSEQF
TRBJ1-5 TRBV30 AWRERALRPQH
TRBJ1-4 TRBV11-3 ASSPRASTNEKLF
TRBJ2-1 TRBV6-7 ASRPYTGTSGGYNEQF
TRBJ2-3 TRBV11-3 ASSQGRGGNPTDTQY
TRBJ1-1 TRBV5-1 ASSQTTGPGSEAF
TRBJ2-1 TRBV11-3 ASRENIAGGPDEQF
TRBJ2-3 TRBV29-1 SVSRGTVSTDTQY
TRBJ2-1 TRBV19 ASSVGQGPYNEQF
TRBJ1-1 TRBV30 AWSVAGGLFRSGTEAF
TRBJ1-1 TRBV11-3 ASSLQGVMNTEAF
TRBJ2-7 TRBV30 AWSPELRAYEQY